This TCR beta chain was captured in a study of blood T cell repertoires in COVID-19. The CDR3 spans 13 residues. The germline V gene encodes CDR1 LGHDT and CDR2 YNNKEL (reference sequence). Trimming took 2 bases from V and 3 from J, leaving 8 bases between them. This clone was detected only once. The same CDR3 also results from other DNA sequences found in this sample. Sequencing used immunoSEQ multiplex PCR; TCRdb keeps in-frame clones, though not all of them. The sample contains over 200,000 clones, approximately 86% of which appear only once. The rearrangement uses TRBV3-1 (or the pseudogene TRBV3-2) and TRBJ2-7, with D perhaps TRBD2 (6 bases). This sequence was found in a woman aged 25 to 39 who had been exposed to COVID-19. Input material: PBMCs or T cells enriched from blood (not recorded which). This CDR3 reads CASSQLGGYEQYF. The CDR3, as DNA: TGTGCCAGCAGCCAACTCGGGGGCTACGAGCAGTACTTC.